The sequence of this T cell receptor beta chain was determined in a study of cytotoxic CD8 clonotypes in ibrutinib-treated CLL. General study points: Clonality increased with ibrutinib response but returned toward baseline at progression. Progressing patients had sampling times that differed from those of sustained-remission patients. Exceeding age-matched healthy donors, baseline clonality also tracked the counts of circulating CD8+ T cells.

The method was immunoSEQ multiplex PCR; TCRdb's version includes in-frame clones alone and lacks a portion of them. The sample includes tens of thousands of clones, 69% of them seen just once. Worth noting for this clone: The antigen is undetermined.

In germline, CDR1 is LNHDA, CDR2 SQIVND (reference sequence). V trimming: 6 bases; J trimming: 5 bases; junction bases outside the gene matches: 5. The CDR3 is 13 amino acids. This TCR was sampled from a human donor with chronic lymphocytic leukemia. The V call is TRBV19, the J call TRBJ2-7; 9 positions agree with TRBD1. Here the sequenced sample was PBMCs, taken at disease progression, from a patient treated with ibrutinib. The CDR3 nucleotides are TGTGCCAGTAGGGGACAGGGCGTCAACGAGCAGTACTTC. This sequence encodes CASRGQGVNEQYF.